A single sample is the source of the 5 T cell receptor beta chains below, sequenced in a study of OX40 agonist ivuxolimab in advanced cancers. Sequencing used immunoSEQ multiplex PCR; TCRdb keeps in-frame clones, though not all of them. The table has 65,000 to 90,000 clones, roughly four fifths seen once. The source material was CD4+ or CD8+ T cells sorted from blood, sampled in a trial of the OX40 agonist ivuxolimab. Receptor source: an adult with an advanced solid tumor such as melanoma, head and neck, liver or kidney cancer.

CDR3 protein: CASTSGGLNTEAFF. The CDR3 DNA is TGTGCCAGCACCTCTGGGGGGCTGAACACTGAAGCTTTCTTT. The chain employs TRBV28 and TRBJ1-1, with D perhaps matching TRBD1 (6 bases). The CDR3 loop spans 14 amino acids. V was cut by 7 bases and J by 0 bases, with 12 bases left in between. Germline-derived CDR1 and CDR2 are MDHEN and SYDVKM.

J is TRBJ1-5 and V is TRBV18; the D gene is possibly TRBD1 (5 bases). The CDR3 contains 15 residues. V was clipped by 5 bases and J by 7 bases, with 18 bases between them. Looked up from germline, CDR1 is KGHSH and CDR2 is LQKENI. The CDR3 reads CASSIVRGYWQPQHF. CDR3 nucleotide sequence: TGTGCCAGCTCAATCGTACGGGGGTATTGGCAGCCCCAGCATTTT.

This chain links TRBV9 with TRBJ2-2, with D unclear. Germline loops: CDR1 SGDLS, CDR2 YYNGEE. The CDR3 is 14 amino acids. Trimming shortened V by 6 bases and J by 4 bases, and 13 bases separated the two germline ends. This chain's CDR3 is CASKETTSTGELFF. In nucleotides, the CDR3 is TGTGCCAGCAAGGAAACCACGTCCACCGGGGAGCTGTTTTTT.

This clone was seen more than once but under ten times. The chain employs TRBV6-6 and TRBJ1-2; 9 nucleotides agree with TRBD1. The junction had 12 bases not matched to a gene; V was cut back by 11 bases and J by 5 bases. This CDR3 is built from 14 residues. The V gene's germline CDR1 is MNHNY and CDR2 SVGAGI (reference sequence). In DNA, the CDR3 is TGTGCCGGAAAGAACAGGGGGCCGGGGTATGGCTACACCTTC. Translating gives CAGKNRGPGYGYTF.

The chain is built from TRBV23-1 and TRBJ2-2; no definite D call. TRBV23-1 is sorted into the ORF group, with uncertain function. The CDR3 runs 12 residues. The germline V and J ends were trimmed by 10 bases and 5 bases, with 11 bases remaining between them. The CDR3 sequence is CAIRVLTGELFF. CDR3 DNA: TGCGCCATCCGGGTGCTAACCGGGGAGCTGTTTTTT.